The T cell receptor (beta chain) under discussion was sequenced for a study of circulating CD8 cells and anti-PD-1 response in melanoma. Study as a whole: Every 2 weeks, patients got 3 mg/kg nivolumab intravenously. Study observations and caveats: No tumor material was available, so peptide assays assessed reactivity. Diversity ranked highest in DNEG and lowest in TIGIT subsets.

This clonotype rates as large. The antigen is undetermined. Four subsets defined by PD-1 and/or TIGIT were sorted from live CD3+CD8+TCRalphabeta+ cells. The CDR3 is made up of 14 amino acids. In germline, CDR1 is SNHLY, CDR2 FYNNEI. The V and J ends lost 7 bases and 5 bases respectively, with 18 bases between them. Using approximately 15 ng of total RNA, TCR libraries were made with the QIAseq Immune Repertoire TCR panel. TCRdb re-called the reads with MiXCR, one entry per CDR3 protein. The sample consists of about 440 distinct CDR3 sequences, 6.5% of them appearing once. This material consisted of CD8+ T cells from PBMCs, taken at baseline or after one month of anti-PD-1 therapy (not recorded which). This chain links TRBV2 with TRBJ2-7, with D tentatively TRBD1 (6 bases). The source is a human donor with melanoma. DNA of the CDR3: TGTGCCAGCAAGCCCCCGGACAGTGACCACGAGCAGTACTTC. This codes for CASKPPDSDHEQYF.